The clone carrying this T cell receptor (beta chain) was counted only a few times. What it binds is unknown. Compared with germline, one end of the junction differs, possibly owing to a read error. This sample is drawn from a study of blood T cells in healthy people across ages. Study observations and caveats: More naive CD4+ cells and higher diversity marked long-lived donors relative to aged donors.

Per-sample yields of isolated PBMCs were at least 6 million. CDR1 is SQVTM, CDR2 ANQGSEA, per germline. This CDR3 is built from 14 residues. It was with a sample-barcoded 5' primer and a J-beta primer mix that a second PCR of roughly 7 to 12 cycles was run. TCRdb passed the 5' RACE reads through MiXCR, listing each CDR3 protein once. The repertoire has 250,000 to 300,000 distinct CDR3 sequences, around 30% of them found once; the top ten carry around 29%. The sequencing sample was made of blood. This TCR was recovered from a woman in her 70s in good health. The V gene is TRBV29-1, the J gene TRBJ2-1; TRBD2 matches 13 bases. The CDR3 nucleotides read TGCGGCGTCGAGGGACTAGCGGGGTACAATGAGCAGTTCTTC. This translates into CGVEGLAGYNEQFF.